This T cell receptor (beta chain) was sequenced during a study of blood T cell repertoires in COVID-19. Overall study context: Whether acute or convalescent, the COVID-19 samples came from the United States, Italy and Spain. T cells, B-cell-depleted T cells, or PBMCs provided the cDNA or gDNA that served as material.

The CDR3 runs to 16 residues. The junction had 8 bases not matched to a gene; V was cut back by 1 base and J by 7 bases. Germline values: CDR1 SGHNT, CDR2 YYREEE (reference sequence). As handled by the study authors: How many nucleated cells were present was estimated from reference gene primer amplification. Data came from immunoSEQ multiplex PCR; TCRdb stores just in-frame clones and leaves some out. Clonal size and the V and J genes are those of that table, whereas D and trimming came from the DNA. The sample gives about 45,000 clones, roughly nine tenths of which show up once; around 25% is in the top ten.

The sequenced sample was peripheral blood. V gene TRBV5-4 combines with J gene TRBJ2-2; 9 bases line up with TRBD2. This TCR derives from a woman older than 75 in a cohort sampled during active or convalescent COVID-19. The DNA for the CDR3 is TGTGCCAGCAGCTTGCCCACTAGCGGGCGCCACGGGGAGCTGTTTTTT. It translates to CASSLPTSGRHGELFF.